This TCR beta chain was obtained from a study of a mutant IDH1 vaccine in newly diagnosed glioma. Study-level background: Earlier care involved radiotherapy, temozolomide, or both, and the majority received both. Findings and caveats of the study: The vaccine induced immune responses, and these occurred in about 95% of patients.

A remark on this clone: Its antigen is unidentified.

The V end was cut by 4 bases, the J end by 4 bases, with 10 bases between. This CDR3 is built from 13 residues. CDR1 and CDR2 (germline): SGHDN, FVKESK. Specified time point: baseline, week 1 (first vaccination visit). Treatment described: pre-vaccination baseline after standard-of-care therapy. The protocol was immunoSEQ multiplex PCR, while the TCRdb copy is restricted to in-frame clones and leaves out a portion. This sample has about 30,000 clones, with around 79% found just once. The specimen was PBMCs, collected from a glioma patient treated with radiotherapy, temozolomide or both. J is TRBJ1-1 and V is TRBV14, with TRBD1 as a possible D gene (6 bases). The receptor was derived from a man aged 25-40 years with glioma. DNA of the CDR3: TGTGCCAGCAGCCCGGGGGGCATCACTGAAGCTTTCTTT. This gives the protein CASSPGGITEAFF.